The T cell receptor (beta chain) under discussion was sequenced for a study of cytomegalovirus exposure and HLA in healthy donors. The study, taken as a whole, reports: Among immune exposure information, only CMV serostatus was available.

Both 60 Vbeta primers and 13 Jbeta primers went into the PCR. Per the authors' pipeline: Some 11 million of the 80 million or so unique TCR beta chains counted in a later analysis were shared. Assay: immunoSEQ multiplex PCR; the TCRdb copy retains only in-frame clones and omits some. V and J calls and clone size are copied from that table; D and trimming were computed from the DNA. The top ten clones hold less than 3.5% of a sample with a few hundred thousand clones, around 77% of them seen once. A word on this clone: No antigen is known for it.

The CDR3 spans 19 residues. CDR1 and CDR2 from the germline V gene are GTSNPN and SVGIG (reference sequence). V shed 1 base and J shed 2 bases, with 27 bases lying between them. The specimen sequenced was PBMCs. The rearrangement links TRBV30 to TRBJ2-7; possibly TRBD1 for D (7 bases). The sequence was collected from a woman aged 25 to 39 in good health and CMV-seronegative. This CDR3 is CAWSGSGTVRFGGTYEQYF. In DNA form, the CDR3 reads TGTGCCTGGAGTGGTTCCGGGACAGTACGTTTCGGGGGAACCTACGAGCAGTACTTC.